The T cell receptor (beta chain) under discussion was sequenced for a study of cytomegalovirus exposure and HLA in healthy donors. Study information: Early release data held 75 million to 100 million unique TCRs from HLA-typed donors. Study-wide results and limits: An apparent linkage of common viral pathogens to several of the most significant clusters emerged in a later analysis. CMV serostatus stood as the only immune exposure information on hand. Later findings reportedly placed an Asian-associated ancestry cluster below the approximately 670-donor mean for N-insertions.

Comment on this clone: Its antigen is as yet unknown.

PCR used 60 Vbeta primers and 13 Jbeta primers. Repertoires were generated with immunoSEQ multiplex PCR, while TCRdb's copy carries only in-frame clones and drops some. This table holds about 160,000 clones, approximately 76% found once. Germline V CDR1 and CDR2: GTSNPN, SVGIG (reference sequence). This CDR3 is built from 13 residues. Trimming removed 0 bases from V and 6 bases from J, with 8 bases in between. The chain joins TRBV30 to TRBJ2-2; no firm D call. This sequence originates from a man aged 60 to 69 in good health and CMV-seronegative. The sample taken for sequencing was PBMCs. The CDR3: CAWSVTGSGELFF. The CDR3 DNA sequence: TGTGCCTGGAGTGTAACCGGGTCCGGGGAGCTGTTTTTT.